Listed here are 7 T cell receptor beta chains from one sample, sequenced in a study of T cells in Graves' hyperthyroidism and ophthalmopathy. Amplification of TCR beta CDR3 regions was performed using RNA transcripts as template. The HTBI primer set drove a first-round RT-PCR of the TCR CDR3. TCRdb reprocessed the multiplex PCR reads via MiXCR and lists one record per CDR3 protein. The table has 300,000 to 400,000 distinct CDR3 sequences, about 14% seen once. Sequencing input: blood. The receptors here all came from a woman aged 25 to 45 with Graves' hyperthyroidism.

This clonotype was counted at least ten times. The chain joins TRBV11-2 to TRBJ2-5, with 8 bases identical to TRBD2. The CDR3 sequence is 15 residues long. V was pared by 0 bases and J by 5 bases, with 5 bases of the junction left unmatched. Germline CDR1 is SGHAT and CDR2 is FQNNGV. The CDR3 protein is CASSLDSASGETQYF. The CDR3 DNA follows: TGTGCCAGCAGCTTAGATTCGGCTAGCGGGGAGACCCAGTACTTC.

This clonotype has ten or more counts. The chain recombines TRBV10-3 with TRBJ1-2; 9 bases are shared with TRBD1. Trimming removed 9 bases from V and 6 bases from J; junction bases left unmatched: 8. The CDR3 has 13 residues. Germline loops: CDR1 ENHRY, CDR2 SYGVKD. The CDR3 DNA reads as TGTGCCATAGCGGGACAGGGTTATCATGGCTACACCTTC. It codes for CAIAGQGYHGYTF.

This clonotype has a count of ten or more. The rearrangement joins TRBV28 to TRBJ2-5; the D is unclear. Germline assignment: CDR1 MDHEN and CDR2 SYDVKM. The length of the CDR3 is 11 residues. The V and J ends lost 6 bases and 1 base respectively, with 3 bases between them. The CDR3 loop reads CASRGQETQYF. CDR3 bases: TGTGCCAGCAGGGGCCAAGAGACCCAGTACTTC. The variable domain in full, completed from reference TRBV28 and TRBJ2-5, reads DVKVTQSSRYLVKRTGEKVFLECVQDMDHENMFWYRQDPGLGLRLIYFSYDVKMKEKGDIPEGYSVSREKKERFSLILESASTNQTSMYLCASRGQETQYFGPGTRLLVL.

This clonotype was observed a handful of times. The rearrangement links TRBV3-1 to TRBJ2-5, with D maybe TRBD1 (6 bases). Germline CDR1 and CDR2: LGHDT and YNNKEL (reference sequence). The CDR3 covers 14 residues. V was cut by 5 bases and J by 2 bases, with 12 bases left in between. CDR3 in amino acids: CASSAKDRQETQYF. For the CDR3, the DNA is TGTGCCAGCAGCGCTAAGGACAGACAAGAGACCCAGTACTTC.

This clonotype was counted only a few times. V usage is TRBV20-1 and J usage is TRBJ2-1; D ambiguous. Germline loops: CDR1 DFQATT, CDR2 SNEGSKA (reference sequence). The V end was cut by 0 bases, the J end by 6 bases, with 15 bases between. This CDR3 spans 15 amino acids. In DNA form, the CDR3 reads TGCAGTGCTAGAGACCCCAAACGTATTAGCAATGAGCAGTTCTTC. Encoded protein: CSARDPKRISNEQFF.

V is TRBV12-5 and J is TRBJ1-5; 9 bases align to TRBD1. Trimming cost V 5 bases and J 2 bases; bases outside gene matches: 7. This CDR3 spans 16 amino acids. Germline V gene sequence: CDR1 LGHNT, CDR2 FRNRAP. CDR3 sequence reads: CASGVDRGGGNQPQHF. DNA of the CDR3: TGTGCTAGTGGTGTCGACAGGGGGGGCGGCAATCAGCCCCAGCATTTT.

This clonotype showed up many times. A junction boundary mismatches the germline segment, possibly from a read error. The chain has TRBV20-1 and TRBJ2-7; 8 nucleotides agree with TRBD2. Germline CDR1 is DFQATT and CDR2 is SNEGSKA (reference sequence). CDR3 length: 14 amino acids. CDR3: CSARDGSGSYEQYF. As DNA, the CDR3 is TGCAGTGCCAGAGACGGCAGCGGGAGCTACGAGCAGTACTTC.